The 32 T cell receptor beta chains below come from one sample, sequenced in a study of CD8 T cells in ankylosing spondylitis. Antigens of these TCRs are unknown. In TCRdb, the 5' RACE reads were re-called with MiXCR into one record per CDR3 protein. This table holds approximately 540,000 distinct CDR3 sequences, 12% found once. The study's findings and limits: Seemingly characteristic of ankylosing spondylitis blood was a TCR beta motif consisting of fewer than 10 highly homologous variants.

Input material: blood, either unsorted or a sorted T cell fraction (not recorded which). Receptors were obtained from a male donor with ankylosing spondylitis.

This clonotype was counted a few times. The chain carries TRBV12-3 or TRBV12-4 and TRBJ2-1; the D gene is possibly TRBD2 (6 bases). V shed 5 bases and J shed 8 bases, with 16 bases lying between them. This CDR3 has 14 amino acids. The CDR3 protein is CASSPRLGDYEQFF. The CDR3, as DNA: TGTGCCAGCAGTCCCCGACTAGGGGACTATGAGCAGTTCTTC.

This clonotype was observed a handful of times. V and J are TRBV20-1 and TRBJ2-1; TRBD2 aligns across 9 bases. J was trimmed by 5 bases and V by 3 bases; bases with no gene match: 2. The CDR3 runs to 13 residues. Per the germline V gene, CDR1 is DFQATT and CDR2 is SNEGSKA (reference sequence). CDR3 loop: CSARGLAHNEQFF. CDR3 nucleotides: TGCAGTGCTAGGGGACTAGCCCACAATGAGCAGTTCTTC.

In its sample, this clonotype was seen a few times. This sequence joins TRBV25-1 and TRBJ2-2; 8 nucleotides match TRBD1. Trimming took 1 base from V and 4 from J; bases not matched to a gene: 5. Germline CDR1 is MGHDK and CDR2 is SYGVNS. The CDR3 loop spans 16 amino acids. CDR3 in amino acids: CASSESRTGRTGELFF. The CDR3 DNA reads as TGTGCCAGCAGTGAATCCAGGACAGGGCGCACCGGGGAGCTGTTTTTT. Variable domain in full (rest from reference TRBV25-1 and TRBJ2-2): EADIYQTPRYLVIGTGKKITLECSQTMGHDKMYWYQQDPGMELHLIHYSYGVNSTEKGDLSSESTVSRIRTEHFPLTLESARPSHTSQYLCASSESRTGRTGELFFGEGSRLTVL.

This clonotype was recorded a few times. The chain uses TRBV2 and TRBJ1-1, with D tentatively TRBD1 (6 bases). Deletions cut 3 bases from V and 3 bases from J, with 11 bases between. This CDR3 has 14 amino acids. Germline V lookup: CDR1 SNHLY, CDR2 FYNNEI. The CDR3 coding sequence is TGTGCCAGCAGTGAGTGGGGGCAGGACACTGAAGCTTTCTTT. Protein product: CASSEWGQDTEAFF. Complete variable domain (other parts from reference TRBV2 and TRBJ1-1): EPEVTQTPSHQVTQMGQEVILRCVPISNHLYFYWYRQILGQKVEFLVSFYNNEISEKSEIFDDQFSVERPDGSNFTLKIRSTKLEDSAMYFCASSEWGQDTEAFFGQGTRLTVV.

This chain links TRBV3-1 with TRBJ1-1; D not certain. The CDR3 runs 12 residues. V gave up 0 bases and J gave up 10 bases, with 9 bases separating them. Germline CDR1 is LGHDT and CDR2 is YNNKEL (reference sequence). CDR3 bases: TGTGCCAGCAGCCAAGATGCCACGGGAGCTTTCTTT. Its protein product is CASSQDATGAFF.

This clonotype was seen ten or more times. J is TRBJ2-7 and V is TRBV12-3 or TRBV12-4; possibly TRBD1 or TRBD2 for D (5 bases each). The CDR3 runs to 14 residues. Trimming cost V 0 bases and J 7 bases, with 13 bases left between them. CDR3 DNA sequence: TGTGCCAGCAGTTTAGCGGGGGTAACGGGGGAGCAGTACTTC. It codes for CASSLAGVTGEQYF.

As DNA, the CDR3 is TGTGCCACCAGTGATGCGACTAGACAAGAGACCCAGTACTTC. Translated, it gives CATSDATRQETQYF. The chain recombines TRBV24-1 with TRBJ2-5; maybe TRBD2 (6 bases). Between the trimmed V and J ends, which lost 3 bases and 2 bases, there was a span of 9 bases. Germline V gene data show CDR1 as KGHDR and CDR2 as SFDVKD. This CDR3 has 14 residues.

This rearrangement joins TRBV10-1 to TRBJ2-1; D assignment may be TRBD1 or TRBD2 (6 bases each). The germline CDR1 and CDR2 sequences are WNHNN and SYGVQD (reference sequence). Trimming cost V 3 bases and J 1 base, with 13 bases left between them. This CDR3 is 16 amino acids long. The CDR3: CASSDPGAKSYNEQFF. The CDR3 region has the DNA TGCGCCAGCAGTGACCCGGGGGCGAAGTCCTACAATGAGCAGTTCTTC.

There are many counts of this clonotype. This sequence joins TRBV29-1 and TRBJ2-1, with D possibly being TRBD2 (6 bases). This CDR3 is built from 12 residues. Germline V CDR1 and CDR2: SQVTM, ANQGSEA. Trimming stripped 7 bases from V and 5 bases from J, with 12 bases between. The chain's CDR3 is CSGGVPDNEQFF. Here the CDR3 DNA reads TGCAGCGGGGGGGTTCCCGACAATGAGCAGTTCTTC.

This clonotype was found many times. This sequence joins TRBV14 and TRBJ2-1, with D unclear. This CDR3 is 16 amino acids long. CDR1 and CDR2 (germline): SGHDN, FVKESK. Trimming shortened V by 1 base and J by 4 bases, and 14 bases separated the two germline ends. The CDR3 here is CASSQVRWGDYNEQFF. CDR3 DNA: TGTGCCAGCAGCCAAGTTAGGTGGGGTGATTACAATGAGCAGTTCTTC.

This chain connects TRBV24-1 to TRBJ2-2; no reliable D call. Germline V gene lookup returns CDR1 KGHDR and CDR2 SFDVKD. CDR3 size: 15 residues. Trimming stripped 7 bases from V and 3 bases from J, with 14 bases between. Written as DNA, the CDR3 is TGTGCCACCAGGAGCCTCGACGGAGACACCGGGGAGCTGTTTTTT. It encodes CATRSLDGDTGELFF.

This clonotype was detected a few times. The chain recombines TRBV7-8 with TRBJ2-1; TRBD2 matches 8 bases. This CDR3 is built from 18 residues. V dropped 1 base and J dropped 4; count of bases not matched to a gene: 12. Germline V gene sequence: CDR1 SGHVS, CDR2 FQNEAQ. The chain's CDR3 is CASSLVRESGGRYNEQFF. Written as DNA, the CDR3 is TGTGCCAGCAGCTTAGTTAGGGAATCGGGAGGGCGGTACAATGAGCAGTTCTTC.

The chain links TRBV5-1 to TRBJ1-1; 12 bases align to TRBD1. Germline-derived CDR1 and CDR2 are SGHRS and YFSETQ. The CDR3 runs 16 residues. After removal of 4 bases from V and 0 bases from J, the junction contained 4 bases not matched to a gene. The CDR3 here is CASSEGTGGLNTEAFF. The CDR3 coding sequence is TGCGCCAGCAGCGAAGGGACAGGGGGCCTGAACACTGAAGCTTTCTTT.

The chain couples TRBV15 to TRBJ2-3, with D unresolved. Per the germline V gene, CDR1 is LNHNV and CDR2 is YYDKDF (reference sequence). Trimming stripped 0 bases from V and 0 bases from J, with 13 bases between. The CDR3 is 17 amino acids. The CDR3 bases are TGTGCCACCAGCAGAGAAGTGGCTTCTACTAGCACAGATACGCAGTATTTT. It translates to CATSREVASTSTDTQYF. Using reference TRBV15 and TRBJ2-3 for the parts outside the CDR3, the full variable domain is DAMVIQNPRYQVTQFGKPVTLSCSQTLNHNVMYWYQQKSSQAPKLLFHYYDKDFNNEADTPDNFQSRRPNTSFCFLDIRSPGLGDTAMYLCATSREVASTSTDTQYFGPGTRLTVL.

A note on this clonotype: An end of the junction does not agree with germline; a read error may underlie this. This sequence joins TRBV7-9 and TRBJ1-1; no clear D gene. Germline loops: CDR1 SEHNR, CDR2 FQNEAQ (reference sequence). The CDR3 contains 14 residues. CDR3 protein: CASSFSGPTTEVFF. The DNA for the CDR3 is TGTGCCAGCAGCTTCAGCGGACCCACGACTGAAGTTTTCTTT.

This clonotype turned up a few times. The chain uses TRBV4-1 and TRBJ1-1; possible D gene TRBD1, 5 bases. Germline-derived CDR1 and CDR2 are MGHRA and YSYEKL. Trimming removed 7 bases from V and 1 base from J, with 16 bases in between. This CDR3 is 15 amino acids long. This CDR3 is CASNLGVGANTEAFF. Written as DNA, the CDR3 is TGCGCCAGCAATTTAGGGGTTGGGGCGAACACTGAAGCTTTCTTT.

This clonotype is termed medium-sized (0.01 to 0.1%). The V call is TRBV12-3 or TRBV12-4, the J call TRBJ1-5; D uncertain. V was pared by 6 bases and J by 2 bases, with 11 bases between. This CDR3 region has 14 residues. Written as DNA, the CDR3 is TGTGCCAGCAGCCAGACCGGGGGCAATCAGCCCCAGCATTTT. Translating gives CASSQTGGNQPQHF.

The rearrangement links TRBV7-2 to TRBJ2-7; D is unclear. This CDR3 is built from 14 residues. V was pared by 4 bases and J by 6 bases, with 16 bases between. Germline V gene data show CDR1 as SGHTA and CDR2 as FQGNSA. CDR3 in DNA: TGTGCCAGCAGCTCCGTGGGTCACTCCCGCGAGCAGTACTTC. Translated: CASSSVGHSREQYF.

This clonotype was picked up a small number of times. V and J are TRBV21-1 and TRBJ2-6; no check of the table's D call, TRBD1, against the DNA was made. TRBV21-1 is tagged as a pseudogene. The CDR3 is 17 amino acids. The CDR3 DNA sequence: TGTGCCAGCACCCCCCCCCTCCGACAGTCTGGGGCCAACGTCCTGACTTTC. Amino acid sequence: CASTPPLRQSGANVLTF.

This clonotype has just a few counts. The chain recombines TRBV11-1 with TRBJ2-4, with TRBD2 matching 14 bases. Looked up from germline, CDR1 is SGHAT and CDR2 is FQDESV (reference sequence). The CDR3 extends over 20 amino acids. Trimming took 2 bases from V and 6 from J; bases not matched to a gene: 15. The CDR3 sequence is CASSLYRGIGTSGSINIQYF. DNA for the CDR3: TGTGCCAGCAGCTTATACAGGGGCATCGGGACTAGCGGGAGTATAAACATTCAGTACTTC.

This chain uses TRBV15 with TRBJ2-3; D remains unclear. Germline lookup yields CDR1 LNHNV and CDR2 YYDKDF (reference sequence). V was shortened by 1 base and J by 6 bases, with 11 bases between the two germline ends. The CDR3 has 14 residues. The CDR3 here is CATSRGAVRDTQYF. DNA of the CDR3: TGTGCCACCAGCAGAGGGGCGGTGCGTGATACGCAGTATTTT.

For the CDR3, the DNA is TGCAGTGCCCCCCGAGTGGAATCAGATACGCAGTATTTT. It translates to CSAPRVESDTQYF. This chain joins TRBV20-1 and TRBJ2-3; D unclear. This CDR3 has 13 residues. The germline gives CDR1 DFQATT, CDR2 SNEGSKA (reference sequence). V was cut by 6 bases and J by 4 bases, with 14 bases left in between.

In its sample, this clonotype was seen many times. This rearrangement joins TRBV29-1 to TRBJ2-1; TRBD2 aligns across 7 bases. The V segment lost 6 bases and the J segment 6 bases; nucleotides outside the gene matches: 8. Germline CDR1 SQVTM, CDR2 ANQGSEA. CDR3 length: 13 amino acids. The CDR3: CSVVDGGINEQFF. CDR3 DNA sequence: TGCAGCGTCGTGGACGGGGGGATCAATGAGCAGTTCTTC.

The chain couples TRBV7-2 to TRBJ1-1, with D possibly matching TRBD1 (5 bases). CDR3 length equals 12 residues. Trimming stripped 3 bases from V and 10 bases from J, with 12 bases between. Germline CDR1 SGHTA, CDR2 FQGNSA. The CDR3 DNA follows: TGTGCCAGCAGCTTCTACGAGGGGTTAGCTTTCTTT. Amino acid sequence: CASSFYEGLAFF.

The rearrangement joins TRBV12-3 or TRBV12-4 to TRBJ2-1; D may match TRBD1 or TRBD2 (5 bases each). Trimming shortened V by 2 bases and J by 11 bases, and 13 bases separated the two germline ends. This CDR3 is 13 amino acids long. The CDR3 DNA is TGTGCCAGCAGTTTACAGCCCGGGACCCAGCAGTTCTTC. It encodes CASSLQPGTQQFF.

The chain links TRBV20-1 to TRBJ1-4; 7 positions match TRBD1. CDR3 length: 14 amino acids. With 6 bases clipped from V and 4 bases from J, the junction kept 8 bases outside the gene matches. From germline, CDR1 is DFQATT and CDR2 SNEGSKA (reference sequence). DNA for the CDR3: TGCAGTGCAGACGACAGGGCCGATAATGAAAAACTGTTTTTT. Protein sequence: CSADDRADNEKLFF.

This chain links TRBV6-2 or TRBV6-3 with TRBJ1-4; D is perhaps TRBD1 (5 bases). The germline gives CDR1 MNHEY, CDR2 SVGEGT. This CDR3 region has 14 residues. Trimming pared 6 bases from V and 8 bases from J, leaving 16 bases between. CDR3 protein: CASRPGRFTEKLFF. The CDR3 DNA reads TGTGCCAGCAGACCAGGGCGTTTTACGGAAAAACTGTTTTTT.

V usage is TRBV19 and J usage is TRBJ2-2, with 11 bases matching TRBD1. The CDR3 extends over 16 amino acids. V gave up 6 bases and J gave up 3 bases; unmatched junction bases: 6. The germline CDR1 and CDR2 sequences are LNHDA and SQIVND (reference sequence). CDR3 loop: CASRRLGQGDTGELFF. The CDR3 DNA sequence: TGTGCCAGTAGACGATTGGGACAGGGGGACACCGGGGAGCTGTTTTTT.

CDR3 sequence: CANLSPGQDDSDTIYF. In DNA form, the CDR3 reads TGTGCCAACCTATCGCCTGGACAGGACGATAGTGACACCATATATTTT. V usage is TRBV6-1 and J usage is TRBJ1-3; the match to TRBD1 covers 7 bases. Germline V CDR1 and CDR2: MNHNS, SASEGT. The CDR3 has 16 amino acids. V shed 10 bases, J shed 8 bases, and the junction held 20 bases outside the gene matches.

This clonotype was seen only a few times. The genes are TRBV28 and TRBJ2-1; TRBD2 matches 15 bases. CDR1 is MDHEN and CDR2 is SYDVKM in the germline V gene. The CDR3 has 18 residues. J gave up 3 bases and V 4 bases, and 7 bases lay outside the gene matches. CDR3: CASSSRTSGRANYNEQFF. CDR3 coding DNA: TGTGCCAGCAGTTCTCGGACTAGCGGGAGGGCGAACTACAATGAGCAGTTCTTC.

This clonotype appeared a few times. The genes are TRBV2 and TRBJ2-5; no clear D. This CDR3 has 13 amino acids. The V end was cut by 2 bases, the J end by 7 bases, with 11 bases between. CDR1 is SNHLY, CDR2 FYNNEI, per germline. CDR3 DNA: TGTGCCAGCAGTGAAACTCGGCCGGGGACCCAGTACTTC. Translation gives CASSETRPGTQYF.

V gene TRBV29-1 combines with J gene TRBJ2-1, with 7 bases aligning to TRBD1. Looked up from germline, CDR1 is SQVTM and CDR2 is ANQGSEA. V lost 7 bases to trimming and J lost 7 bases; unmatched junction nucleotides: 10. This CDR3 comprises 13 residues. Here the CDR3 reads CSAIDRAANEQFF. CDR3 in DNA: TGCAGCGCCATAGACAGGGCCGCAAATGAGCAGTTCTTC.